The 5 T cell receptor beta chains given below trace back to one sample, sequenced in a study of T-cell reconstitution after alpha-beta-depleted transplantation in children. Unique molecular identifiers were used to barcode this TCRbeta library. TCRdb re-called the PCR reads through MiXCR, storing one row per CDR3 protein. The data hold 200,000 to 250,000 distinct CDR3 sequences, with 9.5% to 13% observed a single time. Sequences were derived from PBMCs, sampled before TCRalphabeta/CD19-depleted stem cell transplant. These TCRs come from a child less than two years old with acute myeloid leukemia, due to receive a stem cell transplant.

V gene TRBV5-1 combines with J gene TRBJ2-7; 8 nucleotides agree with TRBD1. The CDR3 extends over 14 amino acids. Germline CDR1 reads SGHRS; CDR2 reads YFSETQ. Trimming took 1 base from V and 3 from J; bases not matched to a gene: 3. This CDR3 is CASSLSTGGYEQYF. The CDR3 DNA sequence: TGCGCCAGCAGCTTGTCCACAGGGGGCTACGAGCAGTACTTC.

This clonotype came up many times. The CDR3 protein is CASSPDGNTGELFF. The CDR3 nucleotides are TGCGCCAGCAGCCCCGACGGGAACACCGGGGAGCTGTTTTTT. The rearrangement links TRBV5-1 to TRBJ2-2; D unresolved. The CDR3 length is 14 residues. CDR1 is SGHRS, CDR2 YFSETQ, per germline. Trimming pared 4 bases from V and 1 base from J, leaving 8 bases between.

V gene TRBV7-2 combines with J gene TRBJ2-1, with D perhaps matching TRBD1 (6 bases). The ends were cut back, 4 bases at V and 1 base at J, with 8 bases in the middle. Germline lookup yields CDR1 SGHTA and CDR2 FQGNSA. CDR3 length equals 14 residues. Here the CDR3 DNA reads TGTGCCAGCAGCTCCGACAGGTCCTACAATGAGCAGTTCTTC. Translated, it gives CASSSDRSYNEQFF.

This clonotype was counted many times. V usage is TRBV3-1 and J usage is TRBJ1-1; D not resolved. CDR1 LGHDT and CDR2 YNNKEL come from the germline V gene (reference sequence). Deletions cut 0 bases from V and 3 bases from J, with 20 bases between. The CDR3 runs to 18 residues. CDR3 bases: TGTGCCAGCAGCCAAGAGGTCGGCAGAATCCCTCCTCACACTGAAGCTTTCTTT. Amino acids: CASSQEVGRIPPHTEAFF.

There are many counts of this clonotype. The chain carries TRBV7-2 and TRBJ1-4; a weak D match, TRBD1 (6 bases). This CDR3 region has 14 residues. Trimming took off 4 bases at V and 7 bases at J, with 13 bases between the two ends. The germline V gene encodes CDR1 SGHTA and CDR2 FQGNSA. The CDR3 region is CASSWGGAGEKLFF. The DNA for the CDR3 is TGTGCCAGCAGCTGGGGGGGCGCGGGTGAAAAACTGTTTTTT.